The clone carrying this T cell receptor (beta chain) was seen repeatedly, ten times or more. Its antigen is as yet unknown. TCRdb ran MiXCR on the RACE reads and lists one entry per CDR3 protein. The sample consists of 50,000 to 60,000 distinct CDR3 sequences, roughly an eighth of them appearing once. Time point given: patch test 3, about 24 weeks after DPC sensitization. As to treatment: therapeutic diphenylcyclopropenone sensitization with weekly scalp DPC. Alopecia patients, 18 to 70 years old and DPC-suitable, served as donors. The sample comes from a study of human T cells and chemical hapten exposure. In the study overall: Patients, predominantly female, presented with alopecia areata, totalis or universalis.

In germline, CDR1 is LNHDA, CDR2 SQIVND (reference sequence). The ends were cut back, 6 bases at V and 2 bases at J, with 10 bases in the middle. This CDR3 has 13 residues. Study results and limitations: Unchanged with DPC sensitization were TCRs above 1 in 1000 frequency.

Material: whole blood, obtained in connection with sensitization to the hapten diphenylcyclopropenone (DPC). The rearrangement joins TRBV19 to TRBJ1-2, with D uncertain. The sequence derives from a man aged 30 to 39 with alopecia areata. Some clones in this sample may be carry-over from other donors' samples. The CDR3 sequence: CASSPGRNYGYTF. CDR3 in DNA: TGTGCCAGTAGCCCCGGGCGGAACTATGGCTACACCTTC.